This T cell receptor beta chain originates from a study of Graves' ophthalmopathy and Graves' hyperthyroidism. RNA served as the template for amplifying TCR beta CDR3 regions. An opening RT-PCR round employed HTBI primers and preceded a second-round multiplex PCR. TCRdb re-derived calls from the multiplex PCR reads in MiXCR, one entry per CDR3 protein. This sample has 300,000 to 400,000 distinct CDR3 sequences, with about 17% found just once. Germline CDR1 reads SNHLY; CDR2 reads FYNNEI. CDR3 length: 13 amino acids. The germline V and J ends were trimmed by 2 bases and 4 bases, with 9 bases remaining between them. This clonotype was counted ten times or more.

The J gene is TRBJ2-7, the V gene TRBV2; D could derive from TRBD1 or TRBD2 (5 bases each). The clonotype originates from an adult woman with stable Graves' hyperthyroidism. Sample: peripheral blood. The CDR3 reads CASSELEGYEQYF. The CDR3 region has the DNA TGTGCCAGCAGTGAACTCGAGGGGTACGAGCAGTACTTC.